What follows are 16 T cell receptor beta chains derived from one specimen sequenced in a study of cytomegalovirus exposure and HLA in healthy donors. Sequencing used immunoSEQ multiplex PCR; TCRdb keeps in-frame clones, though not all of them. The repertoire holds under 200,000 clones, about 86% seen once, with around 5% in the top ten. Source material: PBMCs. Receptor source: a woman aged 30 to 39 in good health and CMV-seronegative.

The genes are TRBV4-3 and TRBJ1-2; D gene unclear. This CDR3 comprises 15 residues. Germline lookup yields CDR1 LGHNA and CDR2 YSLEER. The ends were cut back, 0 bases at V and 1 base at J, with 9 bases in the middle. This CDR3 is CASSQDRAVNYGYTF. The CDR3 coding sequence is TGCGCCAGCAGCCAAGATCGGGCAGTTAACTATGGCTACACCTTC.

This clone appeared a few times. The rearrangement links TRBV6-5 to TRBJ1-2, with 7 bases that match TRBD1. With V trimmed by 2 bases and J by 4 bases, 4 bases remained unmatched. The germline V gene encodes CDR1 MNHEY and CDR2 SVGAGI. The CDR3 is 14 residues long. The CDR3 DNA reads as TGTGCCAGCAGTTACCAGCAGGGGGTCTATGGCTACACCTTC. It translates to CASSYQQGVYGYTF.

The chain is built from TRBV5-1 and TRBJ1-2, with TRBD1 matching 8 bases. The CDR3 has 16 amino acids. Germline V gene lookup returns CDR1 SGHRS and CDR2 YFSETQ. V shed 0 bases, J shed 6 bases, and the junction held 10 bases outside the gene matches. The CDR3 loop reads CASSLASGGVLHGYTF. In DNA, the CDR3 is TGCGCCAGCAGCTTGGCGTCAGGGGGCGTTTTGCATGGCTACACCTTC.

The rearrangement uses TRBV6-6 and TRBJ1-5; unclear D gene. This CDR3 contains 15 residues. Germline CDR1 MNHNY, CDR2 SVGAGI (reference sequence). The germline V and J ends were trimmed by 0 bases and 3 bases, with 9 bases remaining between them. For the CDR3, the DNA is TGTGCCAGCAGTTACTCGGGCAGAACCAATCAGCCCCAGCATTTT. This gives the protein CASSYSGRTNQPQHF.

V gene TRBV5-1 combines with J gene TRBJ1-3; 8 nucleotides line up with TRBD1. V was clipped by 0 bases and J by 0 bases; unmatched bases: 8. This CDR3 is built from 18 residues. Germline V lookup: CDR1 SGHRS, CDR2 YFSETQ. The CDR3 sequence is CASSLVGTGTISGNTIYF. CDR3 DNA sequence: TGCGCCAGCAGCTTGGTCGGGACAGGCACCATCTCTGGAAACACCATATATTTT.

V and J are TRBV14 and TRBJ2-7; D is uncertain. CDR3 length: 11 amino acids. V was shortened by 1 base and J by 5 bases, with 3 bases between the two germline ends. CDR1 SGHDN and CDR2 FVKESK come from the germline V gene. CDR3 DNA: TGTGCCAGCAGCCAAGGCAACGAGCAGTACTTC. Translation gives CASSQGNEQYF.

The rearrangement links TRBV29-1 to TRBJ2-7; a weak D match, TRBD2 (5 bases). V lost 5 bases to trimming and J lost 0 bases, with 14 bases between them. Germline V gives CDR1 SQVTM, CDR2 ANQGSEA. The CDR3 totals 14 residues. CDR3 amino acids: CSVSTPGISYEQYF. As DNA, the CDR3 is TGCAGCGTTTCAACTCCGGGAATCTCCTACGAGCAGTACTTC.

This clone has just one count. This chain joins TRBV4-3 and TRBJ2-7; 9 bases are shared with TRBD2. In germline, CDR1 is LGHNA, CDR2 YSLEER. CDR3 size: 16 residues. Losses at the gene ends were 4 bases for V and 0 bases for J; bases not matched to a gene: 7. CDR3 protein: CASSRELAGDSYEQYF. Here the CDR3 DNA reads TGCGCCAGCAGCCGAGAATTAGCGGGGGACTCCTACGAGCAGTACTTC.

The chain is built from TRBV5-1 and TRBJ2-1, with TRBD1 matching over 7 bases. The CDR3 loop spans 16 amino acids. CDR1 and CDR2 from the germline V gene are SGHRS and YFSETQ. Trimming removed 0 bases from V and 0 bases from J; junction bases left unmatched: 3. The CDR3 spells CASSLGQGFSYNEQFF. CDR3 in DNA: TGCGCCAGCAGCTTGGGACAGGGATTCTCCTACAATGAGCAGTTCTTC.

In regard to this clone: The junction shows a germline mismatch at one end, possibly a read error. This chain connects TRBV5-6 to TRBJ2-2; either TRBD1 or TRBD2 may supply D (5 bases each). The CDR3 runs to 15 residues. Per germline, CDR1 SGHDT and CDR2 YYEEEE. CDR3 sequence (DNA): TGTGCCAGCAGCTTGTTGGGACCGAATACCGGGGAGCTGTTTTTT. Translating gives CASSLLGPNTGELFF.

V is TRBV9 and J is TRBJ2-1, with TRBD2 matching 9 bases. The CDR3 has 15 residues. V lost 3 bases, J lost 4 bases, and 5 bases stayed unmatched. Looked up from germline, CDR1 is SGDLS and CDR2 is YYNGEE. CDR3 coding DNA: TGTGCCAGCAGCGGTACTAGCGGGTCATACAATGAGCAGTTCTTC. This gives the protein CASSGTSGSYNEQFF. The full variable domain, in which reference TRBV9 and TRBJ2-1 provide the parts outside the CDR3, is DSGVTQTPKHLITATGQRVTLRCSPRSGDLSVYWYQQSLDQGLQFLIQYYNGEERAKGNILERFSAQQFPDLHSELNLSSLELGDSALYFCASSGTSGSYNEQFFGPGTRLTVL.

This chain connects TRBV18 to TRBJ1-3, with a weak D call TRBD1 (5 bases). The CDR3 totals 14 residues. CDR1 is KGHSH, CDR2 LQKENI, per germline. V was clipped by 5 bases and J by 2 bases, with 10 bases between them. The CDR3: CASSGLQAGNTIYF. In nucleotides, the CDR3 is TGTGCCAGCTCAGGACTACAGGCTGGAAACACCATATATTTT.

This chain links TRBV27 with TRBJ2-7; 8 positions match TRBD2. This CDR3 has 20 residues. Germline-derived CDR1 and CDR2 are MNHEY and SMNVEV (reference sequence). J was trimmed by 0 bases and V by 2 bases; bases with no gene match: 18. The CDR3 here is CASSLRLWPPGGTFSYEQYF. The CDR3 DNA reads as TGTGCCAGCAGTTTACGACTGTGGCCACCGGGAGGGACTTTCTCCTACGAGCAGTACTTC.

V is TRBV15 and J is TRBJ1-1; D is undetermined. The CDR3 is 12 amino acids. Germline CDR1 is LNHNV and CDR2 is YYDKDF (reference sequence). Trimming left V 0 bases short and J 6 bases short, with 5 bases between. The CDR3 is CATSRDTAEAFF. CDR3 DNA: TGTGCCACCAGCAGAGACACCGCTGAAGCTTTCTTT.

The chain couples TRBV28 to TRBJ1-1; 7 bases fit TRBD1. The CDR3 runs to 15 residues. Trimming removed 4 bases from V and 3 bases from J; junction bases left unmatched: 8. Germline CDR1 MDHEN, CDR2 SYDVKM. For the CDR3, the DNA is TGTGCCAGCAGTTCCACAGGGGTTGGTTACACTGAAGCTTTCTTT. Its translation: CASSSTGVGYTEAFF.

The chain employs TRBV4-2 and TRBJ2-7; D uncertain. Germline lookup yields CDR1 LGHNA and CDR2 YNFKEQ. Trimming took off 5 bases at V and 0 bases at J, with 2 bases between the two ends. The CDR3 totals 11 residues. CDR3 residues: CASSYSYEQYF. The CDR3 DNA reads TGTGCCAGCAGCTACTCCTACGAGCAGTACTTC.